The T cell receptor beta chain described here comes from a study of chemoradiotherapy in HPV16-positive cancers (dated by TCRdb to between 2021 and 2022). Background for the entire study: Candidate HPV-specific T-cell clones and common TCR motifs were defined through functional T-cell assays on cells from a couple of HPV16-positive patients. Whether T-cell immunity against the HPV oncoproteins E6 and E7 changes during chemoradiotherapy and whether survival is affected by this immunity were examined in the study. TCR repertoires from under 90 patients with HPV-related cancers were then used to track the candidate HPV-specific TCRs and motifs. Results and caveats for the whole study, not just this receptor: The functional definition of HPV-specific T cells came from only a couple of HPV16-positive patients, and the survival association was reported for HPV16-positive patients. Improved recurrence-free survival in HPV16-positive patients was associated with expansion of HPV-responsive T cells during chemoradiotherapy. Expansion of candidate HPV-specific clones and E7-related TCR motifs was observed in the tumor microenvironment during treatment, whereas no such expansion was observed for non-HPV-specific T cells.

Because repertoires were sampled repeatedly during chemoradiotherapy, clonal expansion in the tumor microenvironment could be followed. This clone is a singleton in its sample. The antigen it binds to is not known. Base-call qualities are not available, and no considerably larger clone is one nucleotide away. Preparation of the library involved the immunoSEQ multiplex PCR assay. TCRdb took this table from immuneACCESS and kept in-frame rearrangements with V and J called. Such tables lack part of the clones; where checked against another copy, unresolved V genes explain under half of the gap, and the rest is unexplained. This sample lists around 1,000 clones; 80% to 90% were detected once. The leading ten clones occupy roughly 3% of the sample. As encoded in the germline V gene, CDR1 is SQVTM while CDR2 is ANQGSEA. The germline V and J ends show losses of 5 bases and 2 bases respectively, and no gene match explains 6 bases of the junction. The CDR3 measures 14 amino acids from cysteine to phenylalanine. The CDR3 DNA has 42 bases and is translated from base 1.

This receptor chain uses TRBV29-1 and TRBJ2-5, with 9 junctional bases fitting TRBD2. This specimen was tumor tissue, taken from a patient who underwent chemoradiotherapy. This TCR derives from a human donor with HPV-associated anogenital cancer. The DNA is TGCAGCGTTAACAGGCTAGCGGGACAAGAGACCCAGTACTTC. Its protein product is CSVNRLAGQETQYF.